A selection of T cell receptor beta chains follows, all from one sample in a study of technical replicates of blood from a few donors. Some clones are missing from TCRdb's copy, which holds only in-frame ones; the method was immunoSEQ multiplex PCR. The data hold around 83,000 clones, with roughly 94% observed a single time. Sequencing was performed on T cells isolated from PBMCs. All receptors derive from a human donor in good health. Both conserved end residues are part of each CDR3. Fields, in order: clone size, D gene, V gene, J gene, CDR3 DNA, CDR3 protein. D genes are given only for firm matches. Where a row states a size, it is once, few, many or the class of an expanded clone; other rows omit it.

>.|TRBD2|TRBV5-1|TRBJ2-7
TGCGCCAGCAGCTTCGGCCTAGCGGTTTCCTACGAGCAGTACTTC
CASSFGLAVSYEQYF
>.|.|TRBV19|TRBJ1-5
TGTGCCAGTAGTATTATGAGACAGGTGAGAGGGCAGCCCCAGCATTTT
CASSIMRQVRGQPQHF
>.|.|TRBV19|TRBJ1-5
TGTGCCAGTAGTATAGATTTAAGTAAGGGGTCCACGAATCAGCCCCAGCATTTT
CASSIDLSKGSTNQPQHF
>.|TRBD2|TRBV2|TRBJ2-3
TGTGCCAGCGTCCCGGGACTATCTTATACGCAGTATTTT
CASVPGLSYTQYF
>.|.|TRBV27|TRBJ2-7
TGTGCCAGCGCCCTAGGGGGAGCCTACGAGCGGTACTTC
CASALGGAYERYF
>.|.|TRBV29-1|TRBJ2-7
TGCAGCGTTATAAAGACAGACTCCTACGAGCAGTACTTC
CSVIKTDSYEQYF
>.|.|TRBV7-9|TRBJ1-5
TGTGCCAGCAGTTACTATAGCAATCAGCCCCAGCATTTT
CASSYYSNQPQHF
>.|TRBD2|TRBV6-1|TRBJ2-3
TGTGCCAGCAGTGATAGCGGGGGGGGAGATACGCAGTATTTT
CASSDSGGGDTQYF
>.|.|TRBV10-3|TRBJ1-2
TGTGCCATCAGTGAGTCGGGGCTCACCTATGGCTACACCTTC
CAISESGLTYGYTF
>.|.|TRBV2|TRBJ1-1
TGTGCCAGCGGGCGGACAGCTGAAGCTTTCTTT
CASGRTAEAFF
>.|.|TRBV7-9|TRBJ1-3
TGTGCCAGCAGCGGACCAGGGATCTCTGGAAACACCATATATTTT
CASSGPGISGNTIYF
>.|.|TRBV27|TRBJ2-1
TGTGCCAGCGAATCTGCAGGAACCTACAATGAGCAGTTCTTC
CASESAGTYNEQFF
>.|.|TRBV7-6|TRBJ2-7
TGTGCCAGCAGCCCAGGTCTCGGCTACGAGCAGTACTTC
CASSPGLGYEQYF
>.|TRBD1|TRBV2|TRBJ1-5
TGTGCCAGCAGTGACAGGGGGCATCAGCCCCAGCATTTT
CASSDRGHQPQHF
>.|TRBD1|TRBV11-3|TRBJ1-1
TGTGCCAGCAGGCGCCGCGACAGGGGCACGAACACTGAAGCTTTCTTT
CASRRRDRGTNTEAFF
>.|TRBD2|TRBV7-2|TRBJ2-7
TGTGCCAGCAGCTTAGGACTAGCGGCCTACGAGCAGTACTTC
CASSLGLAAYEQYF
>.|.|TRBV19|TRBJ2-6
TGTGCCAGTAGTAACAGCCGGAGGGCCAACGTCCTGACTTTC
CASSNSRRANVLTF
>.|.|TRBV9|TRBJ1-6
TGTGCCAGCAGCGTACAGGGGTATGGTAATTCACCCCTCCACTTT
CASSVQGYGNSPLHF
>once|.|TRBV2|TRBJ1-6
TGTGCCAGCAGTAGGGGGTATGGTTCACCCCTCCACTTT
CASSRGYGSPLHF
>once|TRBD2|TRBV2|TRBJ2-2
TGTGCCAGCAGTCCCACGGGGGGAAACACCGGGGAGCTGTTTTTT
CASSPTGGNTGELFF
>.|TRBD2|TRBV2|TRBJ2-3
TGTGCCAGCAGTTCCGGGACTAGAAATACGCAGTATTTT
CASSSGTRNTQYF
>once|.|TRBV21-1|TRBJ1-6
TGTGCCAGCGCGTTTCCCATGGACAGGGCTAATTCACCCCTCCACTTT
CASAFPMDRANSPLHF
>.|TRBD2|TRBV6-1|TRBJ2-1
TGTGCCAGCAGTGAGGGTGGGGCTAGCGGGAAGACCTACAATGAGCAGTTCTTC
CASSEGGASGKTYNEQFF
>.|.|TRBV27|TRBJ1-1
TGTGCCAGCAGTTTAGGAGGGAACACTGAAGCTTTCTTT
CASSLGGNTEAFF
>.|.|TRBV5-1|TRBJ1-6
TGCGCCAGCAGCTTGGAAGGACAGATAGTTAATTCACCCCTCCACTTT
CASSLEGQIVNSPLHF
>.|.|TRBV6-6|TRBJ2-1
TGTGCCAGCAGTGGAGGGACAGACTCCTACAATGAGCAGTTCTTC
CASSGGTDSYNEQFF